Reported below is one TCR beta chain. Antigen unknown. A second PCR, run for 7 to 11 cycles, used a sample-barcoded 5' primer plus a J-beta primer mix. In TCRdb, the 5' RACE reads were re-called with MiXCR into one record per CDR3 protein. The sample has over 550,000 distinct CDR3 sequences; about 28% are singletons. The sample comes from a study of blood T cells in healthy people across ages. This CDR3 has 14 residues. V was trimmed by 1 base and J by 1 base, leaving 8 bases between them. The germline V gene encodes CDR1 SGHRS and CDR2 YFSETQ. The study, taken as a whole, reports: Compared with aged donors, long-lived donors showed fewer expanded clones, suggesting selection.

Sequenced: blood. This chain joins TRBV5-1 and TRBJ1-1; D remains unclear. The receptor's source is a woman over 75 in good health. The CDR3 loop is CASSLYTANTEAFF. The CDR3 DNA reads TGCGCCAGCAGCTTGTACACAGCGAACACTGAAGCTTTCTTT.